This T cell receptor beta chain originates from a study of post-analysis software for immune sequencing data. Whole-study results and caveats: Controls significantly exceeded multiple sclerosis patients in normalized Chao1 diversity. Co-batched samples clustered tightly together by F measure.

The TCR beta cDNA libraries carried unique molecular identifiers. T cells, roughly 1 to 10 million of them, yielded roughly 470,000 cDNA molecules. From the PCR reads, TCRdb called clonotypes with MiXCR, one entry per CDR3 protein. This sample has about 460,000 distinct CDR3 sequences, with nearly 45% found just once. A note on this clonotype: The antigen is unknown.

Sequences were obtained from blood. This TCR came from a girl between 10 and 17 years old with multiple sclerosis.

CDR3 loop: CATGEDLAGVYNEQFF. The CDR3 DNA sequence: TGTGCCACCGGAGAGGATCTGGCGGGAGTGTACAATGAGCAGTTCTTC. This chain connects TRBV28 to TRBJ2-1; 7 nucleotides align to TRBD2. V was clipped by 10 bases and J by 4 bases; unmatched bases: 16. The CDR3 is 16 residues long. Per the germline V gene, CDR1 is MDHEN and CDR2 is SYDVKM.